This T cell receptor beta chain was sequenced in a study of T cells in Graves' hyperthyroidism and ophthalmopathy. The authors took PBMCs from 10 ml fresh peripheral blood. Amplified regions were TCR beta CDR3 sequences from RNA transcripts. The HTBI primer set was used in a first-round RT-PCR of the TCR CDR3. TCRdb reanalysed the multiplex PCR reads using MiXCR and keeps one entry per CDR3 protein. The top ten hold 15% of the sample, which has 360,000 or so distinct CDR3 sequences, about a sixth seen once. This clonotype was observed many times. This CDR3 is built from 15 residues. The germline V and J ends were trimmed by 3 bases and 4 bases, with 18 bases remaining between them. Germline CDR1 is DFQATT and CDR2 is SNEGSKA (reference sequence).

This chain joins TRBV20-1 and TRBJ1-1; D uncertain. Sequenced: blood. This sequence was found in a woman aged 40 to 50 with Graves' ophthalmopathy. CDR3 DNA sequence: TGCAGTGCTAGCCCTGCAGGCGTAAGGTCCACTGAAGCTTTCTTT. It translates to CSASPAGVRSTEAFF.